These T cell receptor beta chains were read from a single sample in a study of CD8 T cells in Susac syndrome. TCRdb re-called the immunoSEQ multiplex PCR reads with MiXCR, one entry per CDR3 protein. This table holds 330,000 or so distinct CDR3 sequences, 75% to 85% found once. Sequencing was done on a sample of CD8+ T cells from PBMCs. The source of these receptors is a human donor with multiple sclerosis. The conserved cysteine and the conserved F or W are not part of the CDR3 here. D genes are given only for firm matches.

AWWDRGRYEQY | TRBV30 | 11 | TRBD1
ASSLSTGVNTEAF | TRBV5-6 | 13 | TRBD1
SARDVGSAPTGELF | TRBV20-1 | 14 | .
ASSFLAGGVMGNEQF | TRBV12-3/TRBV12-4 | 15 | TRBD2
ASSRLAAGGPNTDTQY | TRBV12-3/TRBV12-4 | 16 | TRBD2
ASRLPTSGSGEEQY | TRBV28 | 14 | TRBD2
AWWYEQSEAF | TRBV30 | 10 | .
ASSHFGLADKYEQF | TRBV7-9 | 14 | TRBD2
ASRTAQEGSYGYT | TRBV28 | 13 | .
ASSLGPGSETQY | TRBV11-2 | 12 | .
ASTSARQHLDTIY | TRBV19 | 13 | .
SGHRGTEAF | TRBV29-1 | 9 | TRBD1
ASRTWGGNYEQY | TRBV5-4 | 12 | TRBD2